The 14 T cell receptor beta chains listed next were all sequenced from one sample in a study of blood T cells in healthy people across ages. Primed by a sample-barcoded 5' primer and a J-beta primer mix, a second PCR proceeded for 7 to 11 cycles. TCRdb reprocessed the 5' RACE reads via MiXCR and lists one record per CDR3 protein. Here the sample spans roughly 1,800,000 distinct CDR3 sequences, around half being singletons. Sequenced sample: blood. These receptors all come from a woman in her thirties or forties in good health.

CDR3: CATSRTLEPQHF. In DNA form, the CDR3 reads TGTGCCACCAGCAGGACATTGGAGCCCCAGCATTTT. This chain links TRBV15 with TRBJ1-5; D not certain. Germline V lookup: CDR1 LNHNV, CDR2 YYDKDF (reference sequence). The V end was cut by 3 bases, the J end by 8 bases, with 8 bases between. The CDR3 runs to 12 residues.

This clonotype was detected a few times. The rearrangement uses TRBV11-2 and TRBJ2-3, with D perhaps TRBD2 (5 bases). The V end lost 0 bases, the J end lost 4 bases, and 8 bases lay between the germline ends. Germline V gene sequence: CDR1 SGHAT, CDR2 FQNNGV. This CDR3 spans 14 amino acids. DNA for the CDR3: TGTGCCAGCAGCTTAGATCTGCGGGCAGATACGCAGTATTTT. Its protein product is CASSLDLRADTQYF.

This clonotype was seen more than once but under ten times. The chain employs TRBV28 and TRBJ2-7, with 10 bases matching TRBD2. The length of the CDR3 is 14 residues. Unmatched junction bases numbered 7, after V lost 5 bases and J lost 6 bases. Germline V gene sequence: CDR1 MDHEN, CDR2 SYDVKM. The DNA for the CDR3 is TGTGCCAGCAGTCCTCTAGCGGGGGCTCGCGAGCAGTACTTC. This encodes CASSPLAGAREQYF.

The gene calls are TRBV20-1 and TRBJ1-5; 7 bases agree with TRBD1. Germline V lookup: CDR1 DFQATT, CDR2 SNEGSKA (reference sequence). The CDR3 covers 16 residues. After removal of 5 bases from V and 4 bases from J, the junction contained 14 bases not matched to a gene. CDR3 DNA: TGCAGTGCTCAATACCTTGACAGGGCTCCTAATCAGCCCCAGCATTTT. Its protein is CSAQYLDRAPNQPQHF.

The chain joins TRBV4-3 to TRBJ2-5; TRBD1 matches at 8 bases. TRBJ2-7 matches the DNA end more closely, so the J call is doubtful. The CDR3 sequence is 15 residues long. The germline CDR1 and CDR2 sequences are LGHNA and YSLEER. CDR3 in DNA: TGCGCCAGCAGCCAGGCTCAGGGGGCGTATGACGAGCAGTACTTC. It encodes CASSQAQGAYDEQYF.

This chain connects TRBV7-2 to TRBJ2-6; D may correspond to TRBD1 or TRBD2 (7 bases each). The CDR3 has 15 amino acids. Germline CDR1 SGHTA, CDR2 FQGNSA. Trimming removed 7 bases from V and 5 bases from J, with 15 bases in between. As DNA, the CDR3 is TGTGCCAGCACCTTGACAGGGACTAGGGCCAACGTCCTGACTTTC. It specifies CASTLTGTRANVLTF.

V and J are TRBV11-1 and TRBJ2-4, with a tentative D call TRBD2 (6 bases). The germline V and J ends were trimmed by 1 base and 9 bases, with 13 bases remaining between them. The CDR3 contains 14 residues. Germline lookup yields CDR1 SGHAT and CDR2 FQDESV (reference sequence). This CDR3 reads CASSLESGRSIQYF. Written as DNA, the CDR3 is TGTGCCAGCAGCTTAGAGTCTGGGAGGTCCATTCAGTACTTC.

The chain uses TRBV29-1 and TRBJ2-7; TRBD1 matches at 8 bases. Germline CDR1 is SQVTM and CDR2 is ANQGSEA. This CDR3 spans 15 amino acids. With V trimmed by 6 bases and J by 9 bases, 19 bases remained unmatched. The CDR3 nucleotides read TGCAGCGTGGCCGCCGGGACAGGTCCCAATGGCGGGCAGTACTTC. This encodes CSVAAGTGPNGGQYF.

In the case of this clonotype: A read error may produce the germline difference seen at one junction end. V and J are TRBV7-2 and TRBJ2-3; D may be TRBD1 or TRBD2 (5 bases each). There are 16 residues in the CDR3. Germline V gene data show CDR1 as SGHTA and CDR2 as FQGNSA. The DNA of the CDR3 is TGTGCCGGCAGCTTACGGGGCATAGGCAGCACAGATACGCAGTATTTT. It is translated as CAGSLRGIGSTDTQYF.

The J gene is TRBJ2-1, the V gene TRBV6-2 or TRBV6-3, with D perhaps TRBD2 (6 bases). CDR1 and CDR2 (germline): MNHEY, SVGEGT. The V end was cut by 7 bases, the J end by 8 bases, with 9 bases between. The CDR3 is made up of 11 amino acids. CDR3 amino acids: CASTWGDEQFF. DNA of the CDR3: TGTGCCAGCACCTGGGGGGATGAGCAGTTCTTC.

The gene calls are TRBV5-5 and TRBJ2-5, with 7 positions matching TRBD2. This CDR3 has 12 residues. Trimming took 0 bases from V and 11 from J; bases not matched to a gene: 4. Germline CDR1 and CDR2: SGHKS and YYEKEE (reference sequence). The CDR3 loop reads CASSLGLGGQYF. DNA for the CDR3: TGTGCCAGCAGCTTGGGTTTGGGGGGGCAGTACTTC. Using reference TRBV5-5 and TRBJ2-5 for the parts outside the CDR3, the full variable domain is DAGVTQSPTHLIKTRGQQVTLRCSPISGHKSVSWYQQVLGQGPQFIFQYYEKEERGRGNFPDRFSARQFPNYSSELNVNALLLGDSALYLCASSLGLGGQYFGPGTRLLVL.

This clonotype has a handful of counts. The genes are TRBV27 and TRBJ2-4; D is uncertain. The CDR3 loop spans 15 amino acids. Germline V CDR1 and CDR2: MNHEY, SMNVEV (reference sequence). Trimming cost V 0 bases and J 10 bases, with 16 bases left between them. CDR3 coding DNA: TGTGCCAGCAGTTTATCGCCGGTTACGGGCGGTATTCAGTACTTC. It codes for CASSLSPVTGGIQYF.

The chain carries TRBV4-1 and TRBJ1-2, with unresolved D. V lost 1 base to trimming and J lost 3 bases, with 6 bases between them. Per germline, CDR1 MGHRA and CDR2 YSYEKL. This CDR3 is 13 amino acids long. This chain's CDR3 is CASSQVTDYGYTF. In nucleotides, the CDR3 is TGCGCCAGCAGCCAAGTTACAGACTATGGCTACACCTTC.

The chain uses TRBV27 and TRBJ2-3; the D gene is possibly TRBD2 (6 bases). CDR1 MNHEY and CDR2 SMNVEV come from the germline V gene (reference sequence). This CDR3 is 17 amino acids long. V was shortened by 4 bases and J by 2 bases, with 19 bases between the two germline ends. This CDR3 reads CASSSPPMTSPTDTQYF. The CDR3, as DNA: TGTGCCAGCAGTTCTCCCCCCATGACTAGTCCCACAGATACGCAGTATTTT.